The 21 T cell receptor beta chains below come from one sample, sequenced in a study of shared clonotypes between healthy human individuals. Here immunoSEQ multiplex PCR was the method, and the copy in TCRdb shows in-frame clones only, minus some. The sample holds about 1.9 million clones, 90% to 95% seen once. CD45RO-negative, CCR7-selected cells formed the naive CD8 fraction, which excluded terminally differentiated effector memory CD45RA+ cells. Specimen: naive CD8+ T cells from PBMCs. These TCRs come from a man aged 18 to 30 in good health. Some clones in this sample may be carry-over from other donors' samples.

The V gene is TRBV27, the J gene TRBJ2-1; 7 bases agree with TRBD1. Trimming took 6 bases from V and 1 from J; bases not matched to a gene: 0. Germline lookup yields CDR1 MNHEY and CDR2 SMNVEV (reference sequence). This CDR3 spans 13 amino acids. CDR3 region: CASRQGSYNEQFF. CDR3 nucleotide sequence: TGTGCCAGCAGACAGGGGTCCTACAATGAGCAGTTCTTC.

This chain joins TRBV7-9 and TRBJ2-7, with D perhaps assigned TRBD1 or TRBD2 (5 bases each). Germline CDR1 is SEHNR and CDR2 is FQNEAQ (reference sequence). The CDR3 runs to 13 residues. V was pared by 3 bases and J by 7 bases, with 13 bases between. The CDR3 DNA reads TGTGCCAGCAGCTTCCCAGGGACGGGAGAGCAGTACTTC. Translating it yields CASSFPGTGEQYF.

CDR3 amino acids: CSVEDSQTGYEQYF. The CDR3, as DNA: TGCAGCGTTGAGGATTCTCAAACAGGATACGAGCAGTACTTC. The chain is built from TRBV29-1 and TRBJ2-7; D may be TRBD1 (5 bases). CDR3 length equals 14 residues. V lost 3 bases and J lost 4, with 16 bases in between. CDR1 and CDR2 from the germline V gene are SQVTM and ANQGSEA.

This chain's CDR3 is CAISEVGQGLLNNEQFF. The CDR3 region has the DNA TGTGCCATCAGTGAGGTCGGACAGGGGCTTTTGAACAATGAGCAGTTCTTC. The rearrangement uses TRBV10-3 and TRBJ2-1, with TRBD1 identical over 9 bases. V dropped 2 bases and J dropped 5; count of bases not matched to a gene: 10. Per the germline V gene, CDR1 is ENHRY and CDR2 is SYGVKD. The length of the CDR3 is 17 residues.

V is TRBV6-5 and J is TRBJ2-1; D unresolved. Germline V lookup: CDR1 MNHEY, CDR2 SVGAGI. This CDR3 region has 13 residues. The germline V and J ends were trimmed by 0 bases and 10 bases, with 10 bases remaining between them. DNA of the CDR3: TGTGCCAGCAGTTACTCGAGGATCAAGGAGCAGTTCTTC. Amino acid sequence: CASSYSRIKEQFF.

V gene TRBV5-6 combines with J gene TRBJ1-2; D call uncertain. Trimming took 0 bases from V and 4 from J, leaving 16 bases between them. This CDR3 is built from 16 residues. Germline V gene sequence: CDR1 SGHDT, CDR2 YYEEEE. DNA for the CDR3: TGTGCCAGCAGCTTGGGGGCCACCTCCGTAGTCTATGGCTACACCTTC. Translated, it gives CASSLGATSVVYGYTF.

V and J are TRBV29-1 and TRBJ2-7, with 8 positions matching TRBD2. Germline V gene sequence: CDR1 SQVTM, CDR2 ANQGSEA. The ends lost 0 bases at V and 5 bases at J; junction bases unmatched: 9. CDR3 length: 15 amino acids. The DNA of the CDR3 is TGCAGCGTTGAAGATTCCGCGGTAGCGGGGAACGAGCAGTACTTC. Protein: CSVEDSAVAGNEQYF.

This clone was picked up one time. Other DNA sequences in the same sample also yield this CDR3. This chain joins TRBV9 and TRBJ2-2; D unclear. Trimming took 2 bases from V and 9 from J, leaving 5 bases between them. The germline V gene encodes CDR1 SGDLS and CDR2 YYNGEE. The CDR3 length is 11 residues. CDR3 in DNA: TGTGCCAGCAGCGTTGGACGGGAGCTGTTTTTT. It yields the protein CASSVGRELFF.

The chain combines TRBV6-1 with TRBJ2-7; tentatively, D is TRBD2 (6 bases). Trimming pared 2 bases from V and 4 bases from J, leaving 12 bases between. Germline values: CDR1 MNHNS, CDR2 SASEGT. This CDR3 has 14 amino acids. CDR3 region: CASSEFGRSYEQYF. CDR3 coding DNA: TGTGCCAGCAGTGAATTCGGGAGATCATACGAGCAGTACTTC.

The chain joins TRBV27 to TRBJ2-1, with 10 nucleotides matching TRBD2. The germline gives CDR1 MNHEY, CDR2 SMNVEV (reference sequence). The CDR3 sequence is 13 residues long. Trimming removed 0 bases from V and 15 bases from J; junction bases left unmatched: 5. In DNA form, the CDR3 reads TGTGCCAGCAGTTTATCCAGCGGGAGGGCCTTGTTCTTC. Its translation: CASSLSSGRALFF.

The chain uses TRBV29-1 and TRBJ1-1, with TRBD1 matching over 9 bases. J was trimmed by 1 base and V by 5 bases; bases with no gene match: 2. Germline V CDR1 and CDR2: SQVTM, ANQGSEA. The length of the CDR3 is 13 residues. The CDR3 loop is CSVLGQGNTEAFF. CDR3 sequence (DNA): TGCAGCGTTTTGGGACAGGGGAACACTGAAGCTTTCTTT.

The count of this clone is one. The chain combines TRBV6-1 with TRBJ1-5, with D unclear. There are 16 residues in the CDR3. CDR1 and CDR2 from the germline V gene are MNHNS and SASEGT. The V and J ends lost 4 bases and 11 bases respectively, with 24 bases between them. CDR3 sequence: CASSVIASGKTGAQHF. The CDR3 DNA is TGTGCCAGCAGTGTTATCGCCTCTGGGAAAACCGGGGCCCAGCATTTT.

The chain employs TRBV7-9 and TRBJ2-3; unclear D gene. The CDR3 runs 13 residues. The germline V gene has CDR1 SEHNR and CDR2 FQNEAQ (reference sequence). V was trimmed by 1 base and J by 4 bases, leaving 6 bases between them. This CDR3 is CASSLVVSDTQYF. CDR3 DNA: TGTGCCAGCAGCTTAGTAGTCTCAGATACGCAGTATTTT. Based on the CDR3 plus reference TRBV7-9 and TRBJ2-3, the full variable domain is DTGVSQNPRHKITKRGQNVTFRCDPISEHNRLYWYRQTLGQGPEFLTYFQNEAQLEKSRLLSDRFSAERPKGSFSTLEIQRTEQGDSAMYLCASSLVVSDTQYFGPGTRLTVL.

The V gene is TRBV13, the J gene TRBJ2-7; 9 bases are shared with TRBD2. CDR1 PRHDT and CDR2 FYEKMQ come from the germline V gene (reference sequence). The V gene end was trimmed by 5 bases and the J gene end by 2 bases; junction bases not matched to a gene: 7. The CDR3 covers 15 residues. As DNA, the CDR3 is TGTGCCAGCAGCCCCCCACTAGCGGGTACCTACGAGCAGTACTTC. As protein: CASSPPLAGTYEQYF.

This rearrangement joins TRBV2 to TRBJ2-1; perhaps TRBD2 as D (6 bases). Germline CDR1 is SNHLY and CDR2 is FYNNEI. The CDR3 has 14 amino acids. Trimming pared 4 bases from V and 6 bases from J, leaving 13 bases between. For the CDR3, the DNA is TGTGCCAGCAGTGGGGGGACTCTCCTCAATGAGCAGTTCTTC. Translating it yields CASSGGTLLNEQFF.

Note on this clone: Within the sample, other DNA sequences also encode this same CDR3. The chain is built from TRBV6-1 and TRBJ2-7; tentatively, D is TRBD2 (5 bases). Germline V gene data show CDR1 as MNHNS and CDR2 as SASEGT. The CDR3 runs to 12 residues. The germline V and J ends were trimmed by 6 bases and 1 base, with 7 bases remaining between them. CDR3 nucleotide sequence: TGTGCCAGCAGAGGAGGATCCTACGAGCAGTACTTC. Protein: CASRGGSYEQYF.

The chain has TRBV5-6 and TRBJ2-5; 7 nucleotides align to TRBD2. Germline V gene data show CDR1 as SGHDT and CDR2 as YYEEEE. Trimming cost V 5 bases and J 1 base; bases outside gene matches: 5. CDR3 length: 14 residues. For the CDR3, the DNA is TGTGCCAGCAGAGTTGGGGGGGTCCAAGAGACCCAGTACTTC. It specifies CASRVGGVQETQYF.

The CDR3 nucleotides are TGTGCCAGCAGCCCGAGGACGGGGGGGGCCTACAATGAGCAGTTCTTC. Amino acids: CASSPRTGGAYNEQFF. This chain uses TRBV11-3 with TRBJ2-1, with 8 bases identical to TRBD2. This CDR3 has 16 amino acids. The germline V gene encodes CDR1 SGHNT and CDR2 YENEEA. The junction had 8 bases not matched to a gene; V was cut back by 5 bases and J by 2 bases.

The chain couples TRBV6-5 to TRBJ1-2, with TRBD1 as a possible D gene (5 bases). V was trimmed by 4 bases and J by 4 bases, leaving 19 bases between them. The germline CDR1 and CDR2 sequences are MNHEY and SVGAGI. The CDR3 is 16 residues long. The CDR3 bases are TGTGCCAGCAGTTGGAATAGGGGAGGGGCGTTCTATGGCTACACCTTC. It codes for CASSWNRGGAFYGYTF.

This clone came up once. The genes are TRBV4-2 and TRBJ2-3, with 10 bases identical to TRBD2. The germline gives CDR1 LGHNA, CDR2 YNFKEQ. With 1 base clipped from V and 4 bases from J, the junction kept 8 bases outside the gene matches. The CDR3 has 17 residues. The CDR3: CASSQGELAGYADTQYF. For the CDR3, the DNA is TGTGCCAGCAGCCAAGGGGAACTAGCGGGATACGCAGATACGCAGTATTTT.

This clone has just one count. This chain uses TRBV6-5 with TRBJ2-6; D may be TRBD1 (6 bases). The CDR3 has 13 residues. The V gene lost 3 bases and the J gene lost 13 bases, with 13 bases spanning the gap. Germline CDR1 is MNHEY and CDR2 is SVGAGI. CDR3 bases: TGTGCCAGCAGTTATGGGGGCTTTGAAGTCCTGACTTTC. Amino acid sequence: CASSYGGFEVLTF.